Below are 11 T cell receptor beta chains sequenced from a single sample in a study of OX40 agonist ivuxolimab in advanced cancers. Produced via immunoSEQ multiplex PCR; TCRdb's table is partial and in-frame only. The data show around 80,000 clones, approximately 85% seen once. The starting material was CD4+ or CD8+ T cells sorted from blood, obtained in a trial of the OX40 agonist ivuxolimab. The receptor set was obtained from an adult with an advanced solid tumor such as melanoma, head and neck, liver or kidney cancer.

In nucleotides, the CDR3 is TGCGCCAGCAGCCTCAGATCCCCAAGGGAGAATGAAAAACTGTTTTTT. Its protein product is CASSLRSPRENEKLFF. The chain carries TRBV5-1 and TRBJ1-4, with no clear D. This CDR3 is 16 amino acids long. Trimming cost V 4 bases and J 5 bases, with 18 bases left between them. Germline-derived CDR1 and CDR2 are SGHRS and YFSETQ.

V is TRBV6-4 and J is TRBJ1-2, with 7 bases that match TRBD1. The CDR3 sequence is 14 residues long. V lost 6 bases, J lost 0 bases, and 4 bases stayed unmatched. CDR1 and CDR2 from the germline V gene are MRHNA and SNTAGT. The CDR3 sequence is CASSRQGSNYGYTF. CDR3 in DNA: TGTGCCAGCAGCCGACAGGGCTCTAACTATGGCTACACCTTC.

V and J are TRBV4-3 and TRBJ2-7, with a possible D match to TRBD1 (5 bases). Germline assignment: CDR1 LGHNA and CDR2 YSLEER. The CDR3 is made up of 14 amino acids. The V end lost 1 base, the J end lost 3 bases, and 10 bases lay between the germline ends. CDR3 loop: CASSQGFGHYEQYF. In DNA, the CDR3 is TGCGCCAGCAGCCAAGGGTTCGGACACTACGAGCAGTACTTC.

The rearrangement joins TRBV28 to TRBJ1-2; TRBD1 agrees at 10 bases. There are 14 residues in the CDR3. Germline V gives CDR1 MDHEN, CDR2 SYDVKM. V dropped 4 bases and J dropped 5; count of bases not matched to a gene: 4. The CDR3 region is CASSSTGGAYGYTF. The CDR3 DNA reads TGTGCCAGCAGTTCGACAGGGGGCGCTTATGGCTACACCTTC.

The chain uses TRBV28 and TRBJ2-7; D tentatively fits TRBD1 or TRBD2 (6 bases each). This CDR3 contains 15 residues. Germline CDR1 is MDHEN and CDR2 is SYDVKM. V lost 7 bases and J 2 bases, leaving 18 bases between the germline ends. The CDR3 sequence: CASNRRGAGAYEQYF. The CDR3 DNA sequence: TGTGCCAGCAATCGAAGGGGGGCCGGAGCCTACGAGCAGTACTTC.

Comments on this clone: Other DNA sequences of this sample code for an identical CDR3. The rearrangement links TRBV30 to TRBJ1-2; D not resolved. Trimming took 0 bases from V and 2 from J, leaving 1 base between them. Germline CDR1 GTSNPN, CDR2 SVGIG (reference sequence). CDR3 length: 11 residues. The CDR3 region has the DNA TGTGCCTGGAGTGTAAACTATGGCTACACCTTC. Translating it yields CAWSVNYGYTF.

V usage is TRBV7-2 and J usage is TRBJ1-6; 8 bases are a match to TRBD1. From germline, CDR1 is SGHTA and CDR2 FQGNSA. V lost 3 bases, J lost 10 bases, and 8 bases stayed unmatched. The length of the CDR3 is 15 residues. The chain's CDR3 is CASSFPTGETSPLHF. The CDR3 region has the DNA TGTGCCAGCAGCTTCCCGACAGGGGAGACGTCACCCCTCCACTTT.

The chain links TRBV6-6 to TRBJ2-7; 9 bases are a match to TRBD1. With V trimmed by 5 bases and J by 7 bases, 9 bases remained unmatched. The CDR3 is made up of 14 amino acids. Germline V gives CDR1 MNHNY, CDR2 SVGAGI (reference sequence). The CDR3 DNA is TGTGCCAGCAGTAAGGACAGGGGAGGAGGGGAGCAGTACTTC. Translated, it gives CASSKDRGGGEQYF.

This clone appeared a few times. The rearrangement uses TRBV7-2 and TRBJ2-7; a weak D match, TRBD1 (6 bases). V dropped 5 bases and J dropped 4 bases, with 15 bases sitting between them. Germline loops: CDR1 SGHTA, CDR2 FQGNSA. The CDR3 sequence is 14 residues long. The CDR3 here is CASSTSLTGYEQYF. In DNA, the CDR3 is TGTGCCAGCAGCACAAGCCTAACAGGGTACGAGCAGTACTTC.

The chain recombines TRBV11-2 with TRBJ2-3, with unresolved D. Germline V gene lookup returns CDR1 SGHAT and CDR2 FQNNGV. The V gene lost 3 bases and the J gene lost 1 base, with 8 bases spanning the gap. The CDR3 contains 14 residues. The CDR3 loop is CASSLNRGTDTQYF. The CDR3 DNA is TGTGCCAGCAGCTTGAATAGGGGCACAGATACGCAGTATTTT.

The genes are TRBV5-1 and TRBJ2-7; the match to TRBD2 covers 7 bases. Unmatched junction bases numbered 14, after V lost 2 bases and J lost 3 bases. CDR1 SGHRS and CDR2 YFSETQ come from the germline V gene. The CDR3 length is 17 residues. CDR3 bases: TGCGCCAGCAGCTTCGGCGGGGGACCCTCGGACGGCTACGAGCAGTACTTC. Encoded protein: CASSFGGGPSDGYEQYF.